The sequence of this TCR beta chain was determined in a study of T-cell memory formation after mild COVID-19. The study's findings and limits: The authors did not confirm SARS-CoV-2 specificity of second-wave clones peaking day 37.

TCRdb passed the 5' RACE reads through MiXCR, listing each CDR3 protein once. This repertoire shows some 160,000 distinct CDR3 sequences, 13% found once; its top ten account for about 3.3%. Worth noting for this clonotype: Its antigen is unknown.

The CDR3 covers 14 residues. The germline V gene has CDR1 MDHEN and CDR2 SYDVKM. Trimming removed 6 bases at V and 5 bases at J, with 16 bases between. V and J are TRBV28 and TRBJ1-1; tentatively, D is TRBD1 (5 bases). The receptor was isolated from a man younger than 35 who had mild COVID-19 (a few samples of this study predate the infection). Cell type and time point are not known. The source material was PBMCs or a T cell subset sorted from them (not recorded which). The CDR3 region has the DNA TGTGCCAGCAGACCAGGGCAGTCGAGGACTGAAGCTTTCTTT. Translation: CASRPGQSRTEAFF.